The text below deals with one T cell receptor beta chain. The data originate from a study of monozygotic twins with inflammatory bowel disease. Blood, around 2.6 ml, was drawn per donor. During cDNA synthesis, UMIs that each contained a 6-nucleotide sample barcode were added by means of template switching. TCRdb reprocessed the 5' RACE reads; each CDR3 protein has one entry and no DNA is given. The sample holds some 400,000 distinct CDR3 sequences. The specimen was blood. The TCR comes from a human donor with ulcerative colitis or Crohn's disease, or a healthy co-twin of an affected twin (not recorded which).

CDR3 amino acids: CASSHRDRDYGYTF. The rearrangement uses TRBV7-9 and TRBJ1-2; without DNA, the TCRdb call of TRBD1 cannot be checked. CDR3 length: 14 residues. CDR1 SEHNR and CDR2 FQNEAQ come from the germline V gene (reference sequence). The whole variable domain, remainder taken from reference TRBV7-9 and TRBJ1-2, is DTGVSQNPRHKITKRGQNVTFRCDPISEHNRLYWYRQTLGQGPEFLTYFQNEAQLEKSRLLSDRFSAERPKGSFSTLEIQRTEQGDSAMYLCASSHRDRDYGYTFGSGTRLTVV.